Listed below are T cell receptor beta chains from one sample, sequenced in a study of blood T cell repertoires in COVID-19. Assay used: immunoSEQ multiplex PCR; TCRdb lists only in-frame clones, some missing. The sample lists 85,000 to 95,000 clones, 80% to 90% occurring once. Material for sequencing was peripheral blood. These receptors came from a woman aged 80 or over with active COVID-19. The CDR3 runs from the conserved cysteine through the conserved F or W. The order of the fields is J gene, clone size, V gene, CDR3 protein. Expanded clones are given a class, and other clones once, few, many or no size at all.

>TRBJ2-7|NA|TRBV21-1
CASSNWTSGSHEQYF
>TRBJ1-1|NA|TRBV4-2
CASSQDIAGHRGTEAFF
>TRBJ2-7|NA|TRBV28
CASTGDEQYF
>TRBJ2-7|NA|TRBV4-2
CASSQDFRSSSYEQYF
>TRBJ2-5|NA|TRBV5-4
CASSLDAGGTQYF
>TRBJ1-5|once|TRBV28
CASRNGGGSNQPQHF
>TRBJ2-1|NA|TRBV19
CASSLYENEQFF
>TRBJ2-3|NA|TRBV5-8
CASSLGLAGGDTQYF
>TRBJ2-1|NA|TRBV7-9
CASSSSGRRGVSYNEQFF
>TRBJ2-7|NA|TRBV11-2
CASSLGTGGPYEQYF
>TRBJ1-1|NA|TRBV4-2
CASSPGSPDRGLTEAFF
>TRBJ1-2|NA|TRBV30
CAWSTGGNAYGYTF
>TRBJ2-1|NA|TRBV6-2/TRBV6-3
CASSYLSNEQFF
>TRBJ2-2|NA|TRBV7-2
CASSYTWGLTGELFF
>TRBJ2-2|NA|TRBV7-9
CASSVATGELFF
>TRBJ2-3|NA|TRBV6-5
CASRTGTDTQYF
>TRBJ2-1|NA|TRBV20-1
CSASALSGPYNEQFF
>TRBJ1-3|NA|TRBV29-1
CSVRPAGFSGNTIYF
>TRBJ2-2|NA|TRBV4-2
CASSQEQGASVTGELFF
>TRBJ2-5|NA|TRBV19
CASSSLAGGLRAQYF
>TRBJ1-2|NA|TRBV4-1
CASSQDTPGGELNYGYTF
>TRBJ2-1|NA|TRBV13
CASSLGLAGDTNEQFF
>TRBJ2-2|NA|TRBV9
CASSALPGELFF
>TRBJ2-1|NA|TRBV9
CASSPKLAGVRNEQFF
>TRBJ2-3|NA|TRBV4-2
CASSQDIHGAGRTDTQYF
>TRBJ1-1|NA|TRBV28
CASIASSGDRDTEAFF
>TRBJ2-6|NA|TRBV7-9
CASSPGWDRGGGANVLTF
>TRBJ1-1|NA|TRBV30
CAWTQNDEAFF
>TRBJ1-1|NA|TRBV7-9
CASSRIERNTEAFF
>TRBJ2-1|NA|TRBV6-5
CASSYVGGSSYNEQFF
>TRBJ1-1|once|TRBV7-9
CASSLGGDEAFF
>TRBJ2-1|NA|TRBV3-1/TRBV3-2
CASSPGGGGAYNEQFF
>TRBJ2-1|NA|TRBV3-1/TRBV3-2
CASSQYSKGPNEQFF
>TRBJ2-1|NA|TRBV2
CASRAFPGGSYEQFF
>TRBJ2-1|NA|TRBV2
CASSWDYPDDGGFGSPFF
>TRBJ1-2|NA|TRBV9
CASSIHRADSRYGYTF
>TRBJ2-7|NA|TRBV6-4
CASKRGTSGNHSYEQYF
>TRBJ2-3|NA|TRBV7-9
CASSLRRDRADTQYF
>TRBJ1-4|NA|TRBV4-3
CASSPQGNGEKLFF